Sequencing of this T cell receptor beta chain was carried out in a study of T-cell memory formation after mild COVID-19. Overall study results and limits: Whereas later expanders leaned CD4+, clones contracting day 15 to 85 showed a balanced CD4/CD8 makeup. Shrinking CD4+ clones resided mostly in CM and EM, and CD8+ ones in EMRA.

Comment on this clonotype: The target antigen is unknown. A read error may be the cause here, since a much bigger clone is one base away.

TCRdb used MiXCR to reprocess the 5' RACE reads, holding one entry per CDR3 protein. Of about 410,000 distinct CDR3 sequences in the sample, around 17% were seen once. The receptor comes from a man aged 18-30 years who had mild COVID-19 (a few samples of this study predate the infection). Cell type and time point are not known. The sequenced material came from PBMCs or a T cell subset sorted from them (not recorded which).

The DNA for the CDR3 is TGTGACAGCAGTCGAGGGGGTGCTAATGAAAAACTGTTTTTT. It codes for CDSSRGGANEKLFF. The chain links TRBV7-9 to TRBJ1-4; perhaps TRBD1 as D (6 bases). Germline CDR1 and CDR2: SEHNR and FQNEAQ (reference sequence). CDR3 length equals 14 residues.